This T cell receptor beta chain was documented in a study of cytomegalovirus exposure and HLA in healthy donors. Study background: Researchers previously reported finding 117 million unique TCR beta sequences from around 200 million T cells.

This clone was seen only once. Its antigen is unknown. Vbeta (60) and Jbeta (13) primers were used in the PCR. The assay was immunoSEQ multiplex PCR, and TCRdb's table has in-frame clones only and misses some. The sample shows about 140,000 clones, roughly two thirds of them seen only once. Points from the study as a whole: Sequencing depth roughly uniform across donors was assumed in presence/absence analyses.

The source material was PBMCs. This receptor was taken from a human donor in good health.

CDR3 bases: TGTGCCAGCAGTGAACAGGTGTTCGGAGCTTTCTTT. Amino acids: CASSEQVFGAFF. The chain carries TRBV2 and TRBJ1-1; D ambiguous. From germline, CDR1 is SNHLY and CDR2 FYNNEI. Trimming removed 2 bases at V and 10 bases at J, with 11 bases between. CDR3 size: 12 residues.